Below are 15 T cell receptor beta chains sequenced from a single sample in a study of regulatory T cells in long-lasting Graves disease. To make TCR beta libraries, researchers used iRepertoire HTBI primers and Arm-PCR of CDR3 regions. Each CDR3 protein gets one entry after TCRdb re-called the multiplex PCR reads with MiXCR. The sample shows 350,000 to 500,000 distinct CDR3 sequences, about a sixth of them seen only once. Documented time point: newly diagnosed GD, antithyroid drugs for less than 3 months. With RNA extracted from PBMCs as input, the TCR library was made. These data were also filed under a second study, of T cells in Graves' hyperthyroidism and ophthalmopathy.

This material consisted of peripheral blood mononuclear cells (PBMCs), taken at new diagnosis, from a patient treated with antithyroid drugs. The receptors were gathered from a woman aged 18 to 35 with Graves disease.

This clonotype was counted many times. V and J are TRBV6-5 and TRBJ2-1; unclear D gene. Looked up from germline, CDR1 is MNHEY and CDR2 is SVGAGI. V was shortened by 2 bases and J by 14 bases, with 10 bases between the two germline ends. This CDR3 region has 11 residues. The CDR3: CASSYDVGEFF. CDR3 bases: TGTGCCAGCAGTTACGACGTTGGGGAGTTCTTC.

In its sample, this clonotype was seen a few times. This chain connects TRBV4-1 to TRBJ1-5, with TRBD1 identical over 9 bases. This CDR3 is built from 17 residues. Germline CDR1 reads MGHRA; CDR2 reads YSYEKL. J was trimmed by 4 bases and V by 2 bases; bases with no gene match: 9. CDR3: CASSQPMGTGRNQPQHF. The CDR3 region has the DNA TGCGCCAGCAGCCAACCTATGGGGACAGGGCGGAATCAGCCCCAGCATTTT.

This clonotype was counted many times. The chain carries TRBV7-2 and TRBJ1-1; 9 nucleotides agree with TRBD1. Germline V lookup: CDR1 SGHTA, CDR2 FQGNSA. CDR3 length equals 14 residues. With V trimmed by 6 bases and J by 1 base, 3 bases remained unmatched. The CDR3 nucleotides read TGTGCCAGCAGTTGGACAGGGGAGAACACTGAAGCTTTCTTT. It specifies CASSWTGENTEAFF.

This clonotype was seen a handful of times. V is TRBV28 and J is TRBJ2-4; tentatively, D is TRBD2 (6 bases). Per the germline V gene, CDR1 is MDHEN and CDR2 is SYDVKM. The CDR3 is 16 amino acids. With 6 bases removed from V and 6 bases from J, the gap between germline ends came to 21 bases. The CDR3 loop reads CASSPGLGTPRNIQYF. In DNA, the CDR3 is TGTGCCAGCAGCCCGGGATTGGGGACTCCGCGAAACATTCAGTACTTC.

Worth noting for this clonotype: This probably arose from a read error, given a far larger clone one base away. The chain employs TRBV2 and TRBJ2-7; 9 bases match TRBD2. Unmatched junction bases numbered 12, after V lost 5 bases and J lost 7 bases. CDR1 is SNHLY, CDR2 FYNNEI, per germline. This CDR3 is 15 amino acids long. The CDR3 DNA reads TGTGCCAGCAGTTTCAGCGGGGGGACCTACAATGAGCAGTACTTC. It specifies CASSFSGGTYNEQYF.

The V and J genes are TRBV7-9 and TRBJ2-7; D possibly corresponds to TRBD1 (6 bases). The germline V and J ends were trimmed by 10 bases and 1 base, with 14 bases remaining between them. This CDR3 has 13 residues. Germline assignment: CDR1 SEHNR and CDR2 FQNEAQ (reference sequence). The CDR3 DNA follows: TGTGCCATTTCAATAGGACAGTCCTACGAGCAGTACTTC. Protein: CAISIGQSYEQYF.

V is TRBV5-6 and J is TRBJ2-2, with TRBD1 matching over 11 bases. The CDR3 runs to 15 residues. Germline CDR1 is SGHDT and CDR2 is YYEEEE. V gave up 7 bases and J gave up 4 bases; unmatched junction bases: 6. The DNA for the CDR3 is TGTGCCAGCGCACCGGGACAGGGGGTCACCGGGGAGCTGTTTTTT. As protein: CASAPGQGVTGELFF.

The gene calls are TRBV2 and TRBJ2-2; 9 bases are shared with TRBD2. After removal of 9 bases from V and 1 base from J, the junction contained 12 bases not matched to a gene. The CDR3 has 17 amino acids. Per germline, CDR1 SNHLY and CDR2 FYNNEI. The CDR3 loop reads CARGGASGNMNTGELFF. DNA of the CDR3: TGTGCCAGGGGAGGGGCTAGCGGGAACATGAACACCGGGGAGCTGTTTTTT. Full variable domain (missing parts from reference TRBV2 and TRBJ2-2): EPEVTQTPSHQVTQMGQEVILRCVPISNHLYFYWYRQILGQKVEFLVSFYNNEISEKSEIFDDQFSVERPDGSNFTLKIRSTKLEDSAMYFCARGGASGNMNTGELFFGEGSRLTVL.

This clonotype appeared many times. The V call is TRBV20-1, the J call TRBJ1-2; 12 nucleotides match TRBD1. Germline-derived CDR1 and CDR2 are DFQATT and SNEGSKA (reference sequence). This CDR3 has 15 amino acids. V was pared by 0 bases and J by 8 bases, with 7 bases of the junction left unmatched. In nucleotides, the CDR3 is TGCAGTGCTAGAGACCGGGACAGGGGGCTTTTGGGCTACACCTTC. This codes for CSARDRDRGLLGYTF.

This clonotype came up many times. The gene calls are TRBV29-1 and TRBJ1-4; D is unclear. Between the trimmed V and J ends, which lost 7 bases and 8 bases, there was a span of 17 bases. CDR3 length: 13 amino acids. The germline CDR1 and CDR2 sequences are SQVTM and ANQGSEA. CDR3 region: CSAAEQRREKLFF. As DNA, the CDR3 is TGCAGCGCCGCCGAGCAGAGGAGGGAAAAACTGTTTTTT.

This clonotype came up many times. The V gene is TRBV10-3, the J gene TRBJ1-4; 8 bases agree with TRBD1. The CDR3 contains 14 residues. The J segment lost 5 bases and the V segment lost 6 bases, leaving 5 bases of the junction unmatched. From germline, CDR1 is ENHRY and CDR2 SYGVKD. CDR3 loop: CAISPGQANEKLFF. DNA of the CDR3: TGTGCCATCAGCCCGGGACAGGCCAATGAAAAACTGTTTTTT.

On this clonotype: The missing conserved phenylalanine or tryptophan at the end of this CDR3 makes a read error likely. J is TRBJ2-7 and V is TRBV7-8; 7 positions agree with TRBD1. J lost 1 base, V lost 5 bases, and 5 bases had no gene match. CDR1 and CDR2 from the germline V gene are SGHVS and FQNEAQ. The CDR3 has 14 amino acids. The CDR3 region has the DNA TGTGCCAGCAGCCCGACAGGGTCATCCTACGAGCAGTACTCC. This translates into CASSPTGSSYEQYS.

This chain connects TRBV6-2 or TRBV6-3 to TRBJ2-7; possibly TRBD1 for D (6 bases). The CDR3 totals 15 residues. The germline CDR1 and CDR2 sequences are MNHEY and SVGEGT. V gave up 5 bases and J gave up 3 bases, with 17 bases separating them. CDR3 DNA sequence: TGTGCCAGCAGTGAAGGCAATTTGGACAGCTACGAGCAGTACTTC. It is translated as CASSEGNLDSYEQYF.

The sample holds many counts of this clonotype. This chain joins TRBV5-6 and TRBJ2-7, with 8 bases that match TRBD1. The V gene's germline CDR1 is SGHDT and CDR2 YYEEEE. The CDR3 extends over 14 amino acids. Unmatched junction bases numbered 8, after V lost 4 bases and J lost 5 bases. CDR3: CASSRSRGRDEQYF. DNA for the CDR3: TGTGCCAGCAGCCGTTCCAGGGGGCGCGACGAGCAGTACTTC.

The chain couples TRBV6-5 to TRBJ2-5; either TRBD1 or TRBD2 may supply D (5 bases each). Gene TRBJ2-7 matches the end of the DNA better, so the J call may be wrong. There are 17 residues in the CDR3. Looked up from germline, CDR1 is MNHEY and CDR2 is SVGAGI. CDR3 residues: CASSFPPTSGTSREQYF. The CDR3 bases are TGTGCCAGCAGTTTTCCCCCGACCTCCGGGACCTCTCGCGAGCAGTACTTC.